The 22 T cell receptor beta chains below all came from one sample that was sequenced in a study of chemoradiotherapy in HPV16-positive cancers. Produced via immunoSEQ multiplex PCR; TCRdb's table is partial and in-frame only. This table holds about 6,500 clones, 90% found once. The material was blood, obtained from a patient who underwent chemoradiotherapy. All receptors come from a human donor with HPV-associated anogenital cancer.

This sequence joins TRBV5-1 and TRBJ2-2; maybe TRBD2 (6 bases). The ends were cut back, 4 bases at V and 1 base at J, with 8 bases in the middle. CDR1 is SGHRS, CDR2 YFSETQ, per germline. The CDR3 covers 14 residues. Here the CDR3 reads CASSGGRNTGELFF. The DNA for the CDR3 is TGCGCCAGCAGCGGGGGGAGGAACACCGGGGAGCTGTTTTTT.

This chain connects TRBV19 to TRBJ1-5; D possibly corresponds to TRBD1 (6 bases). CDR3 length: 13 residues. The germline V and J ends were trimmed by 8 bases and 1 base, with 9 bases remaining between them. CDR1 and CDR2 from the germline V gene are LNHDA and SQIVND (reference sequence). CDR3 amino acids: CASLGQSNQPQHF. Written as DNA, the CDR3 is TGTGCCAGTCTAGGACAGAGCAATCAGCCCCAGCATTTT.

The genes are TRBV13 and TRBJ2-1; 10 bases match TRBD2. V trimming: 0 bases; J trimming: 5 bases; junction bases outside the gene matches: 7. The CDR3 totals 17 residues. The germline V gene has CDR1 PRHDT and CDR2 FYEKMQ (reference sequence). The CDR3 here is CASSLGLLAGGNNEQFF. The CDR3 DNA is TGTGCCAGCAGCTTAGGCCTTTTAGCGGGGGGAAACAATGAGCAGTTCTTC.

This clone was observed a single time. The chain employs TRBV5-8 and TRBJ1-5, with 10 bases matching TRBD1. The germline CDR1 and CDR2 sequences are SGHTS and YDEGEE. The CDR3 runs to 19 residues. The J segment lost 0 bases and the V segment lost 0 bases, leaving 9 bases of the junction unmatched. The CDR3 protein is CASSLDLTGQGYSNQPQHF. The DNA for the CDR3 is TGTGCCAGCAGCTTGGATTTAACGGGACAGGGGTATAGCAATCAGCCCCAGCATTTT.

This clone appeared a few times. The chain combines TRBV2 with TRBJ2-7; D is undetermined. V shed 4 bases and J shed 12 bases, with 10 bases lying between them. Germline V gives CDR1 SNHLY, CDR2 FYNNEI. This CDR3 region has 10 residues. CDR3 in amino acids: CASSGYPAYF. DNA for the CDR3: TGTGCCAGCAGTGGTTACCCCGCGTACTTC.

The chain is built from TRBV2 and TRBJ2-1; 7 bases are a match to TRBD1. Germline V gives CDR1 SNHLY, CDR2 FYNNEI. J lost 7 bases, V lost 4 bases, and 4 bases had no gene match. The CDR3 is 13 amino acids. The CDR3 DNA follows: TGTGCCAGCAGTGGACAGGGCAATAATGAGCAGTTCTTC. Translation gives CASSGQGNNEQFF.

The gene calls are TRBV19 and TRBJ1-5; 7 bases are shared with TRBD1. Germline V gene lookup returns CDR1 LNHDA and CDR2 SQIVND (reference sequence). J lost 0 bases, V lost 5 bases, and 7 bases had no gene match. The CDR3 is made up of 16 amino acids. CDR3 region: CASSFRDSFSNQPQHF. CDR3 sequence (DNA): TGTGCCAGTAGTTTCCGGGACAGCTTTAGCAATCAGCCCCAGCATTTT.

V gene TRBV7-6 combines with J gene TRBJ2-7, with 13 bases aligning to TRBD2. V gave up 5 bases and J gave up 2 bases; unmatched junction bases: 12. The CDR3 consists of 18 residues. Germline V gene sequence: CDR1 SGHVS, CDR2 FNYEAQ. In DNA, the CDR3 is TGTGCCAGCAGCCACCCCCCCCTGGGACTAGCGGGGACCTACGAGCAGTACTTC. The encoded protein is CASSHPPLGLAGTYEQYF.

The chain couples TRBV7-9 to TRBJ2-3; no reliable D call. V was clipped by 2 bases and J by 3 bases, with 0 bases between them. The germline V gene encodes CDR1 SEHNR and CDR2 FQNEAQ (reference sequence). The CDR3 is made up of 11 amino acids. The DNA of the CDR3 is TGTGCCAGCAGCTTAACAGATACGCAGTATTTT. Its translation: CASSLTDTQYF.

This clone was found a few times. The chain couples TRBV18 to TRBJ1-1; D gene uncertain. There are 13 residues in the CDR3. Germline V CDR1 and CDR2: KGHSH, LQKENI. V was clipped by 3 bases and J by 3 bases, with 8 bases between them. The CDR3 bases are TGTGCCAGCTCACCTCCAGTGTACACTGAAGCTTTCTTT. It encodes CASSPPVYTEAFF. Supplemented by reference TRBV18 and TRBJ1-1, the full variable domain reads NAGVMQNPRHLVRRRGQEARLRCSPMKGHSHVYWYRQLPEEGLKFMVYLQKENIIDESGMPKERFSAEFPKEGPSILRIQQVVRGDSAAYFCASSPPVYTEAFFGQGTRLTVV.

The chain has TRBV18 and TRBJ2-5; 7 bases align to TRBD1. Germline CDR1 reads KGHSH; CDR2 reads LQKENI. V lost 2 bases, J lost 4 bases, and 4 bases stayed unmatched. The CDR3 has 14 amino acids. The CDR3 region is CASSPVGTAETQYF. The CDR3 bases are TGTGCCAGCTCACCAGTTGGGACAGCAGAGACCCAGTACTTC.

The chain combines TRBV10-3 with TRBJ1-3, with 8 bases matching TRBD1. Germline CDR1 is ENHRY and CDR2 is SYGVKD. The trim removed 6 bases at V and 0 bases at J, leaving 7 bases unmatched. This CDR3 has 16 amino acids. CDR3: CAISSRGQGSGNTIYF. As DNA, the CDR3 is TGTGCCATCAGCAGCAGGGGGCAGGGCTCTGGAAACACCATATATTTT.

The chain combines TRBV7-9 with TRBJ2-6; weak D call: TRBD2 (6 bases). Trimming took 2 bases from V and 0 from J, leaving 14 bases between them. The CDR3 runs 18 residues. Germline CDR1 reads SEHNR; CDR2 reads FQNEAQ (reference sequence). The CDR3 loop reads CASSLMGGVGSGANVLTF. CDR3 DNA: TGTGCCAGCAGCTTAATGGGGGGTGTAGGCTCTGGGGCCAACGTCCTGACTTTC.

CDR3 nucleotides: TGTGCCAGTCTCATTTCGCAGGGGAACACTGAAGCTTTCTTT. Amino acids: CASLISQGNTEAFF. This chain joins TRBV7-2 and TRBJ1-1; the D gene is possibly TRBD1 (5 bases). The V end lost 9 bases, the J end lost 1 base, and 15 bases lay between the germline ends. Germline CDR1 is SGHTA and CDR2 is FQGNSA. The CDR3 runs 14 residues.

V gene TRBV6-1 combines with J gene TRBJ2-5, with 9 bases that match TRBD1. From germline, CDR1 is MNHNS and CDR2 SASEGT. J was trimmed by 2 bases and V by 6 bases; bases with no gene match: 7. CDR3 length: 15 residues. Here the CDR3 reads CASRYTGGPQETQYF. The CDR3, as DNA: TGTGCCAGCAGGTATACAGGGGGCCCGCAAGAGACCCAGTACTTC.

The chain employs TRBV7-9 and TRBJ2-3; 7 bases map to TRBD2. This CDR3 has 14 amino acids. CDR1 is SEHNR and CDR2 is FQNEAQ in the germline V gene (reference sequence). The V segment lost 7 bases and the J segment 7 bases; nucleotides outside the gene matches: 11. The CDR3 region is CASIGAWGGNTQYF. The CDR3 region has the DNA TGTGCCAGCATCGGGGCCTGGGGGGGAAATACGCAGTATTTT.

The chain combines TRBV29-1 with TRBJ2-5; TRBD2 is a possible D gene (5 bases). Germline values: CDR1 SQVTM, CDR2 ANQGSEA. V dropped 1 base and J dropped 2 bases, with 11 bases sitting between them. There are 14 residues in the CDR3. DNA of the CDR3: TGCAGCGTTGAAGTTGGTCGGGGACAAGAGACCCAGTACTTC. Its translation: CSVEVGRGQETQYF.

The gene calls are TRBV7-3 and TRBJ2-2; 8 bases are a match to TRBD2. This CDR3 region has 16 residues. CDR1 SGHTA and CDR2 FQGTGA come from the germline V gene. The trim removed 7 bases at V and 2 bases at J, leaving 9 bases unmatched. Here the CDR3 DNA reads TGTGCCAGCACAGCGGGGGAACTCTTAAACACCGGGGAGCTGTTTTTT. This translates into CASTAGELLNTGELFF.

This chain joins TRBV6-1 and TRBJ1-2, with D possibly TRBD1 on 6 matching bases. This CDR3 region has 13 residues. Germline V gene data show CDR1 as MNHNS and CDR2 as SASEGT. Trimming shortened V by 6 bases and J by 1 base, and 9 bases separated the two germline ends. The CDR3 DNA sequence: TGTGCCAGCAGACAGGGCCTTAACTATGGCTACACCTTC. Protein sequence: CASRQGLNYGYTF.

The genes are TRBV5-4 and TRBJ2-2, with TRBD2 matching 8 bases. V dropped 7 bases and J dropped 5; count of bases not matched to a gene: 10. The germline V gene encodes CDR1 SGHNT and CDR2 YYREEE (reference sequence). This CDR3 contains 15 residues. CDR3 DNA: TGTGCCAGCCTAAGGGCGGGGGGAAGGACCGGGGAGCTGTTTTTT. It specifies CASLRAGGRTGELFF.

The chain recombines TRBV6-5 with TRBJ1-2; D gene unclear. Between the trimmed V and J ends, which lost 8 bases and 3 bases, there was a span of 10 bases. The CDR3 contains 12 residues. Germline V lookup: CDR1 MNHEY, CDR2 SVGAGI. Here the CDR3 DNA reads TGTGCCAGCGCCCGCGGGGACTATGGCTACACCTTC. As protein: CASARGDYGYTF.

V gene TRBV2 combines with J gene TRBJ2-3; 9 bases map to TRBD2. The V and J ends lost 8 bases and 0 bases, in that order; junction bases with no gene match: 6. Germline-derived CDR1 and CDR2 are SNHLY and FYNNEI. CDR3 length: 15 amino acids. The CDR3 DNA is TGTGCCAGCCCCCTACTAGCGGGTAGCACAGATACGCAGTATTTT. This encodes CASPLLAGSTDTQYF.